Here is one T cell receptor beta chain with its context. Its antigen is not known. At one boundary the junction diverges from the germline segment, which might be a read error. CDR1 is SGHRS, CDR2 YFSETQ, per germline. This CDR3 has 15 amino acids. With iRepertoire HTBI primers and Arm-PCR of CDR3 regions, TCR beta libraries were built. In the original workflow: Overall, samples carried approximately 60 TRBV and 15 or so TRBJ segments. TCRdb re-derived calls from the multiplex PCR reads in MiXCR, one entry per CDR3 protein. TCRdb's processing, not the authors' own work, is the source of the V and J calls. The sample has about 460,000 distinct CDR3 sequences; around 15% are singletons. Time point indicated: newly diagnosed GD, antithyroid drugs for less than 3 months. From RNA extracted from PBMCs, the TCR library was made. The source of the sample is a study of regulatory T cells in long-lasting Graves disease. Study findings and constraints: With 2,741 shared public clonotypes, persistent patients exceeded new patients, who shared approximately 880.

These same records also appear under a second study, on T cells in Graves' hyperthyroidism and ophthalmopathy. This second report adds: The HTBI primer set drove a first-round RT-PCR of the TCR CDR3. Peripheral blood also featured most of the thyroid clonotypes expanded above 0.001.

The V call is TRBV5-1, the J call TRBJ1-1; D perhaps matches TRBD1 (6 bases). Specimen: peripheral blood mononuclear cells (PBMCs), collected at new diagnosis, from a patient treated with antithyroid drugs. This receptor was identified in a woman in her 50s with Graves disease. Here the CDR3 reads CAGSPKGQPYTEAFF. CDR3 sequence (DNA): TGCGCCGGCAGCCCGAAAGGACAGCCGTACACTGAAGCTTTCTTT.